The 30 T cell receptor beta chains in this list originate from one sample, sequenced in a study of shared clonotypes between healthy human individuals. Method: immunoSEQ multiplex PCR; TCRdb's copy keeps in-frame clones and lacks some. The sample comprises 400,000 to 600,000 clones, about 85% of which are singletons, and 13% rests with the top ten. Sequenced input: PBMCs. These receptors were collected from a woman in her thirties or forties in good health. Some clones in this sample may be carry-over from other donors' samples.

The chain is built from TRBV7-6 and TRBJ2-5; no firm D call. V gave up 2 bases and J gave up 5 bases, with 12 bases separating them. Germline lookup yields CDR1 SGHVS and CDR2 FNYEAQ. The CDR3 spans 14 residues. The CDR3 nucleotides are TGTGCCAGCAGCTTAAACCCTGCCTCGGAGACCCAGTACTTC. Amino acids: CASSLNPASETQYF. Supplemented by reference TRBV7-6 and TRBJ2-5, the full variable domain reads GAGVSQSPRYKVTKRGQDVALRCDPISGHVSLYWYRQALGQGPEFLTYFNYEAQQDKSGLPNDRFSAERPEGSISTLTIQRTEQRDSAMYRCASSLNPASETQYFGPGTRLLVL.

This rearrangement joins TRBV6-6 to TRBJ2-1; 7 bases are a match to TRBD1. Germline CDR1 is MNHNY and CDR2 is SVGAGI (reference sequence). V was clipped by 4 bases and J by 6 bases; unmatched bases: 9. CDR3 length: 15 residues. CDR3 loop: CASSSLGQVVNEQFF. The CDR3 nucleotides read TGTGCCAGCAGTTCACTTGGACAGGTCGTCAATGAGCAGTTCTTC.

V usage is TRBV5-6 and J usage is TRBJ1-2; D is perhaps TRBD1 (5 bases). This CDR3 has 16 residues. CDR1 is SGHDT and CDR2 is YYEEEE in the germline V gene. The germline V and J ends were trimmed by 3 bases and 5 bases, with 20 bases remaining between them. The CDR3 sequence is CASSWVDRPLGYGYTF. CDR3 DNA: TGTGCCAGCAGCTGGGTAGACAGACCTCTGGGATATGGCTACACCTTC.

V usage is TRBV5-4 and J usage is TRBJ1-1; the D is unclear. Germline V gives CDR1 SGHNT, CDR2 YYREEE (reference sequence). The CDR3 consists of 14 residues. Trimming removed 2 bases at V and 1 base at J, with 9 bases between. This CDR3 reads CASSFELGNTEAFF. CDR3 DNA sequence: TGTGCCAGCAGCTTCGAGCTAGGGAACACTGAAGCTTTCTTT. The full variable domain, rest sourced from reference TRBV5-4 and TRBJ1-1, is ETGVTQSPTHLIKTRGQQVTLRCSSQSGHNTVSWYQQALGQGPQFIFQYYREEENGRGNFPPRFSGLQFPNYSSELNVNALELDDSALYLCASSFELGNTEAFFGQGTRLTVV.

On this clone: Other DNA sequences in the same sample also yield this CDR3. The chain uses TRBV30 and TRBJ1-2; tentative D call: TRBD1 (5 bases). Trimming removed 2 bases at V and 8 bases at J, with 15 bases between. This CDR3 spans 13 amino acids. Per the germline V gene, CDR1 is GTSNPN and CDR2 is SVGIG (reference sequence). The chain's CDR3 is CAWSWDRGNGYTF. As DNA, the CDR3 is TGTGCCTGGAGTTGGGATAGGGGAAACGGCTACACCTTC.

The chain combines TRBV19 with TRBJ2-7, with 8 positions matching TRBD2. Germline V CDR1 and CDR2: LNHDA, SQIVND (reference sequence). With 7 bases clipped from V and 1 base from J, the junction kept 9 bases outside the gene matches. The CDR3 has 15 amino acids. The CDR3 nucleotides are TGTGCCAGTAACCTCGCCGCGGGAGGATCCTACGAGCAGTACTTC. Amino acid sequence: CASNLAAGGSYEQYF.

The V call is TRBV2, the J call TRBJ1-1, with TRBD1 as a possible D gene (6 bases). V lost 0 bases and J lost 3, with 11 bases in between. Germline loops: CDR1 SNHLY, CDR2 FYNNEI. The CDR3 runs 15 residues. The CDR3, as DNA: TGTGCCAGCAGTGAAGCAGCGAGGGGGTACACTGAAGCTTTCTTT. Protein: CASSEAARGYTEAFF.

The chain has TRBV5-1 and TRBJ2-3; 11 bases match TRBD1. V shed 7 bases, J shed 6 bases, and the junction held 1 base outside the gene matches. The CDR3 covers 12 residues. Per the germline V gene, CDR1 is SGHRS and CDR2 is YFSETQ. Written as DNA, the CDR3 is TGCGCCAGCGGACAGGGGGCCGATACGCAGTATTTT. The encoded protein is CASGQGADTQYF.

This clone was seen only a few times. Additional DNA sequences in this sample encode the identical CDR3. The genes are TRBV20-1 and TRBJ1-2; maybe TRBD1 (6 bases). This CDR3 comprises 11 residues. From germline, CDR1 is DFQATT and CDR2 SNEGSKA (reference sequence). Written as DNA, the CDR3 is TGCGGGGGGCAGCTTGACTATGGCTACACCTTC. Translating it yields CGGQLDYGYTF.

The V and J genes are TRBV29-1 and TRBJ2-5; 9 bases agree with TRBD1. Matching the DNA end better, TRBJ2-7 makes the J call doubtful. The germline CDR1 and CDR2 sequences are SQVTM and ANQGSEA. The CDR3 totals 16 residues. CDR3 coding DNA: TGCAGCGTTGGCCGTGTGGGGACAGGGAGCTCCTACGAGCAGTACTTC. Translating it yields CSVGRVGTGSSYEQYF.

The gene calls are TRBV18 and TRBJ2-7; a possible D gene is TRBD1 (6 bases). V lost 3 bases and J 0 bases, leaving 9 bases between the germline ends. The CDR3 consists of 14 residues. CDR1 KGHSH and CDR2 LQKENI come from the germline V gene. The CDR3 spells CASSPRQDSYEQYF. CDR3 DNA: TGTGCCAGCTCACCGAGACAGGACTCCTACGAGCAGTACTTC. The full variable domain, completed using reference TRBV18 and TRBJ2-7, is NAGVMQNPRHLVRRRGQEARLRCSPMKGHSHVYWYRQLPEEGLKFMVYLQKENIIDESGMPKERFSAEFPKEGPSILRIQQVVRGDSAAYFCASSPRQDSYEQYFGPGTRLTVT.

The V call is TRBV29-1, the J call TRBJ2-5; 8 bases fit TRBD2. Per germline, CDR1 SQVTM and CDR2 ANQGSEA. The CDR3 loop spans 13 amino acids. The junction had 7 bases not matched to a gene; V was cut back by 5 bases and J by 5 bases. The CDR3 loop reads CSVSSGRWETQYF. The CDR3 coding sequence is TGCAGCGTTTCCAGCGGGAGATGGGAGACCCAGTACTTC.

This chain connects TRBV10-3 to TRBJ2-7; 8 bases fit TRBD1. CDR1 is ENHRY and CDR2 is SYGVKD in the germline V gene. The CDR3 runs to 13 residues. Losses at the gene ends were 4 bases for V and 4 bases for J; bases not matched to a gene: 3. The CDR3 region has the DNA TGTGCCATCAGTGTCGGACAGGGTTACGAGCAGTACTTC. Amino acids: CAISVGQGYEQYF.

The CDR3 reads CASMAGAGRGQYF. The CDR3 nucleotides are TGTGCCAGCATGGCGGGAGCGGGTCGTGGGCAGTACTTC. The chain has TRBV6-1 and TRBJ2-7, with TRBD2 matching 7 bases. The CDR3 consists of 13 residues. Trimming cost V 7 bases and J 9 bases; bases outside gene matches: 12. Germline-derived CDR1 and CDR2 are MNHNS and SASEGT.

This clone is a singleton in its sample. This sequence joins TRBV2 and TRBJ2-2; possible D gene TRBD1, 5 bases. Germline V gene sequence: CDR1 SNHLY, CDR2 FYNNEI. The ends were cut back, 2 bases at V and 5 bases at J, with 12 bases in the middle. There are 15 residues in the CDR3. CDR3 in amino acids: CASSEHRGGTGELFF. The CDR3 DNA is TGTGCCAGCAGTGAACATAGGGGCGGAACCGGGGAGCTGTTTTTT.

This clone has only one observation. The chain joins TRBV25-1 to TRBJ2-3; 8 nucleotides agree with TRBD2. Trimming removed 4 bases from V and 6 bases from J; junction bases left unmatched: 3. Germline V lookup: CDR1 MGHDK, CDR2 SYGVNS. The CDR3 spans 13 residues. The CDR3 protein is CASSAGLVDTQYF. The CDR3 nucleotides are TGTGCCAGCAGTGCGGGACTAGTGGATACGCAGTATTTT.

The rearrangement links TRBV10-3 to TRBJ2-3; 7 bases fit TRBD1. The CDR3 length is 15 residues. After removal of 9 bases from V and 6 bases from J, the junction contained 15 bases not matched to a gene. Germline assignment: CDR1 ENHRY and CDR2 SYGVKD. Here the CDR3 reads CAITEDQGQADTQYF. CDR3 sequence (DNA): TGTGCCATAACCGAGGATCAAGGACAGGCGGATACGCAGTATTTT.

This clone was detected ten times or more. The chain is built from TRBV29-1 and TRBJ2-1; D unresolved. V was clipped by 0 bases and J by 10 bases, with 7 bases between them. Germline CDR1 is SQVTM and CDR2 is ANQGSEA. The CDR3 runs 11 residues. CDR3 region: CSVEDQREQFF. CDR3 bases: TGCAGCGTTGAAGACCAGCGCGAGCAGTTCTTC.

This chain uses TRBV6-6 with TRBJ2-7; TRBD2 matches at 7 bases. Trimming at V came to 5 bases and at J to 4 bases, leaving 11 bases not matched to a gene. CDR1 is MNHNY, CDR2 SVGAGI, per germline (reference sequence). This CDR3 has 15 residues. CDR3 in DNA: TGTGCCAGCAGTCGAGGCGCGGGAGCGGGATACGAGCAGTACTTC. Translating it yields CASSRGAGAGYEQYF.

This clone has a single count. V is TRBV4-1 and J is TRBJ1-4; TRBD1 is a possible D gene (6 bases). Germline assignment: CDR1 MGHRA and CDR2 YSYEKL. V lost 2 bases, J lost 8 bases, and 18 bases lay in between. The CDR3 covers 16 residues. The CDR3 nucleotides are TGCGCCAGCAGCCAACCCCGGAGGAAGGACAGCGAAAAACTGTTTTTT. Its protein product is CASSQPRRKDSEKLFF.

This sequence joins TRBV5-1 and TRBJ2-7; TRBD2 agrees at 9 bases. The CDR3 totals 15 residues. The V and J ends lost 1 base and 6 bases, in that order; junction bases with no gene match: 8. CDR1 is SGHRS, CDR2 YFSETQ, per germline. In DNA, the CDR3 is TGCGCCAGCAGCTTGACAGCGGGAGGCCCTCTCGAGCAGTACTTC. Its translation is CASSLTAGGPLEQYF. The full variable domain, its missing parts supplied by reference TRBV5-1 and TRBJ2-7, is KAGVTQTPRYLIKTRGQQVTLSCSPISGHRSVSWYQQTPGQGLQFLFEYFSETQRNKGNFPGRFSGRQFSNSRSEMNVSTLELGDSALYLCASSLTAGGPLEQYFGPGTRLTVT.

The CDR3, as DNA: TGCGCCAGCAGCTGGCACAGGGGTTCCTACGAGCAGTACTTC. Its translation: CASSWHRGSYEQYF. The chain combines TRBV5-1 with TRBJ2-7; 7 bases fit TRBD1. There are 14 residues in the CDR3. Germline CDR1 and CDR2: SGHRS and YFSETQ. The V and J ends lost 3 bases and 1 base, in that order; junction bases with no gene match: 4.

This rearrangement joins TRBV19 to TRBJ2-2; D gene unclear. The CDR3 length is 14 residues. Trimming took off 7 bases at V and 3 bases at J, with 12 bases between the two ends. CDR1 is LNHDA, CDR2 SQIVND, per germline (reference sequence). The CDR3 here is CASNRYIDTGELFF. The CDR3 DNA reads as TGTGCCAGTAACCGGTACATCGACACCGGGGAGCTGTTTTTT.

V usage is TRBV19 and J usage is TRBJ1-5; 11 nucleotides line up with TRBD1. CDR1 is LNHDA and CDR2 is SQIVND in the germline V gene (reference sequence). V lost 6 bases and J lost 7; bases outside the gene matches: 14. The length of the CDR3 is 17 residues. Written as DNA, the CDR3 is TGTGCCAGTAGCCCCGGACAGGGGGCAGCCTTGGGGCAGCCCCAGCATTTT. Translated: CASSPGQGAALGQPQHF.

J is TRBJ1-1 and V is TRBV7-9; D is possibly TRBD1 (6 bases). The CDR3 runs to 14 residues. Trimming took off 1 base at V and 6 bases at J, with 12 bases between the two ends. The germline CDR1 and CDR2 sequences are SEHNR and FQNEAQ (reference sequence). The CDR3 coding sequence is TGTGCCAGCAGCTTAGGGGTGAGGGGGGCTGAAGCTTTCTTT. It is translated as CASSLGVRGAEAFF.

The CDR3 reads CASSLALVPLYGNEQFF. The CDR3, as DNA: TGTGCCAGCAGCTTAGCGCTCGTCCCATTGTACGGCAATGAGCAGTTCTTC. V and J are TRBV7-9 and TRBJ2-1; D not resolved. The CDR3 has 17 residues. The germline V gene has CDR1 SEHNR and CDR2 FQNEAQ (reference sequence). V was pared by 0 bases and J by 6 bases, with 18 bases between.

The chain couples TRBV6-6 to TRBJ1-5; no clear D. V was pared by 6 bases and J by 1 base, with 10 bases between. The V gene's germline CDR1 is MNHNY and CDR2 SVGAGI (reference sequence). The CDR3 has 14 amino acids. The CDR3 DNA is TGTGCCAGCAGCTATACAGAGAGCAATCAGCCCCAGCATTTT. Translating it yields CASSYTESNQPQHF.

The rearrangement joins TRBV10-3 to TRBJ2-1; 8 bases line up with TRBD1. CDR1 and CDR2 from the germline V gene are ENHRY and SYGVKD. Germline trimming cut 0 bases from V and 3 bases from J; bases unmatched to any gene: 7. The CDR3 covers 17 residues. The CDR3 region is CAISESDFGTGYNEQFF. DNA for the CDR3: TGTGCCATCAGTGAGTCAGACTTCGGGACAGGCTACAATGAGCAGTTCTTC.

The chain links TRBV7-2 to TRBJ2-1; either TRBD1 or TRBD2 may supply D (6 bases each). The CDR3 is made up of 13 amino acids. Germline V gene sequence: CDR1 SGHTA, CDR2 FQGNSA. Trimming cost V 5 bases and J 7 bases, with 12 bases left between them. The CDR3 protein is CASSQRRGNEQFF. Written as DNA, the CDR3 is TGTGCCAGCAGCCAAAGGAGGGGGAATGAGCAGTTCTTC.

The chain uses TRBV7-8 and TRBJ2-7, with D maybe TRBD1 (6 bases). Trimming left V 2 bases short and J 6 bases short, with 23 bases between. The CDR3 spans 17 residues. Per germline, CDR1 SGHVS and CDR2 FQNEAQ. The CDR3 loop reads CASSLKGKRTEGTEQYF. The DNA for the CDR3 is TGTGCCAGCAGCTTAAAGGGGAAAAGGACAGAGGGGACCGAGCAGTACTTC.